What follows describes a single TCR beta chain. Its antigen remains unknown. V lost 7 bases, J lost 0 bases, and 4 bases lay in between. This CDR3 region has 13 residues. The germline gives CDR1 LNHDA, CDR2 SQIVND (reference sequence). PCR employed 60 Vbeta and 13 Jbeta primers. Generated by immunoSEQ multiplex PCR, the TCRdb table keeps only in-frame clones and is missing some. The sample lists 220,000 or so clones, roughly 80% occurring once. The sample originates from a study of cytomegalovirus exposure and HLA in healthy donors. Study in general: The 95 million to 120 million unique TCR beta sequences, from 150 million to 200 million T cells, were found by an earlier analysis. Study-level results: As a later analysis showed, a missense DCLRE1C variant was linked to trimming of TCR beta V- and J-genes. Both high specificity and high sensitivity reportedly marked the classifier's diagnosis of cytomegalovirus status. In vitro assays verified that three CMV-associated chains recognized CMV antigens specifically.

Sequences were obtained from PBMCs. This TCR was recovered from a male donor in good health and CMV-seronegative. This chain connects TRBV19 to TRBJ2-6; D uncertain. CDR3 in amino acids: CASTGSGANVLTF. In DNA, the CDR3 is TGTGCCAGTACCGGCTCTGGGGCCAACGTCCTGACTTTC.